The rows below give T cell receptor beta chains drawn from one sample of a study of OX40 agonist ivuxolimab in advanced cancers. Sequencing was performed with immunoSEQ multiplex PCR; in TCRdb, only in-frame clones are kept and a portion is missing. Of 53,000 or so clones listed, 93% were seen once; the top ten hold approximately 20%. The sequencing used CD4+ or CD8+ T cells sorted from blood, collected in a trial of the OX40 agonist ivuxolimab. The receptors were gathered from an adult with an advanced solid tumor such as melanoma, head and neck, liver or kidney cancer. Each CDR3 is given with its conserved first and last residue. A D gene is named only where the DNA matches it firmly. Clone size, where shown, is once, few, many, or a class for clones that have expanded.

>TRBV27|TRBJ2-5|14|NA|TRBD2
TGTGCCAGCAGGCCCACGGGAGGGGTTGAGACCCAGTACTTC
CASRPTGGVETQYF
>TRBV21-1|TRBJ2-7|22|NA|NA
TGTGCCAGCAGCAAACCGGGACCCCTCGATAAGAAACGGGAGGGCCTATTCTACGAGCAGTACTTC
CASSKPGPLDKKREGLFYEQYF
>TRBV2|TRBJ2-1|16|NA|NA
TGTGCCACTACCCAACCGGGGAGCTCCCCGTTCAATGAGCAGTTCTTC
CATTQPGSSPFNEQFF
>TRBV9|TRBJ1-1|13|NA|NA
TGTGCCAGCAGCGAACACAGGGCTACTGAAGCTTTCTTT
CASSEHRATEAFF
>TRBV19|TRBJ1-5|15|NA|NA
TGTGCCAGTAGCCCTCCTGACAGGATCAATCAGCCCCAGCATTTT
CASSPPDRINQPQHF
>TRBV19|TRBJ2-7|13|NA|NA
TGTGCCAGCAGTACCGGGGAGTCCTACGAGCAGTACTTC
CASSTGESYEQYF
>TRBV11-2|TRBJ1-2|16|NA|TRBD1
TGTGCCAGCAGCTCAATGGGACAGCGCCCTAACTATGGCTACACCTTC
CASSSMGQRPNYGYTF
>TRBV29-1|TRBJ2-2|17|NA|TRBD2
TGCAGCGTTGATAGCCCGAGGGCGGGAGGTTTAATAGGGGAGCTGTTTTTT
CSVDSPRAGGLIGELFF
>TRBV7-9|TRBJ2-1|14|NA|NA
TGTGCCAGCAGCTTAGAGGGGGTGGCGCATGAGCAGTTCTTC
CASSLEGVAHEQFF
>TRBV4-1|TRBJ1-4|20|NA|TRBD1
TGCGCCAGCAGCCAAGAAGATTGGGCGGTACAGGGGCCCTTCGGGGAAAAACTGTTTTTT
CASSQEDWAVQGPFGEKLFF
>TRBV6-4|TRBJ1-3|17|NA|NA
TGTGCCAGCAGTGATCTTCGGGTCAACCTCTCTGGAAACACCATATATTTT
CASSDLRVNLSGNTIYF
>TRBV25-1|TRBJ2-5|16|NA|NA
TGTGCCAGCAGTGAATGGGTGAACCCGTACCAAGAGACCCAGTACTTC
CASSEWVNPYQETQYF
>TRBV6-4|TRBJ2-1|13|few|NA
TGTGCCAGCAGTGACAGTCAGGGTGATGAGCAGTTCTTC
CASSDSQGDEQFF
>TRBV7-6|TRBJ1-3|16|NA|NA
TGTGCCAGCAGCCTCATCGAAAGGGGCTCTGGAAACACCATATATTTT
CASSLIERGSGNTIYF
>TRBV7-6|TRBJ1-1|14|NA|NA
TGTGCCAGCAGCTTAAGGTTGGGAAGCACTGAAGCTTTCTTT
CASSLRLGSTEAFF
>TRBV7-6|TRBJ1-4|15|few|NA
TGTGCCAGCAGCTTAGAACCCCAAGGGGGAACCTTTCTGTTTTTT
CASSLEPQGGTFLFF
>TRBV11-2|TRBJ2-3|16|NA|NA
TGTGCCAGCAGCGTAAGCCGGGCCCCGCCGTCAGATACGCAGTATTTT
CASSVSRAPPSDTQYF
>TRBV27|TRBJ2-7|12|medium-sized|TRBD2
TGTGCCAGCGGAGCGGGATCCTACGAGCAGTACTTC
CASGAGSYEQYF
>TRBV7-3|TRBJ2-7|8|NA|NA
TGTGCCAGCACCGAAGGGTACTTC
CASTEGYF
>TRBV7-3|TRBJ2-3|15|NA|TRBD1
TGTGCCAGCAGCGCGGGACAGGGTTACACAGATACGCAGTATTTT
CASSAGQGYTDTQYF
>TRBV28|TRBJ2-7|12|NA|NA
TGTGCCAGCAGGCCTTCCCCCCACGAGCAGTACTTC
CASRPSPHEQYF
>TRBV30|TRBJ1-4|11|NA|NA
TGTGCCTGGAGTGGCGCTGGAAAACTGTTTTTT
CAWSGAGKLFF
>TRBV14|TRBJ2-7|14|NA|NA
TGTGCCAGCAGAAGGACAGGAGGGCCCTACGAGCAGTACTTC
CASRRTGGPYEQYF
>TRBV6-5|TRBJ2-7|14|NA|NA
TGTGCCAGCAGCTACCGGGACGGGACCTACGAGCAGTACTTC
CASSYRDGTYEQYF
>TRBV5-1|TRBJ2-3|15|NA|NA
TGCGCCAGCAGCTTGGAAGGGCAGGGGACAGATACGCAGTATTTT
CASSLEGQGTDTQYF
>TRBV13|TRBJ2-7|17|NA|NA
TGTGCCAGCAGCTTAGGCCTATCGGGAGCGGCCTCCTACGAGCAGTACTTC
CASSLGLSGAASYEQYF
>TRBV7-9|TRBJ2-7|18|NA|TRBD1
TGTGCCAGCAGCTTGCCGACCCTTATGGGACAGGGGAAGTACGAGCAGTACTTC
CASSLPTLMGQGKYEQYF